This T cell receptor beta chain was captured by sequencing in a study of shared clonotypes between healthy human individuals (dated by TCRdb to the early 2020s). The study in broad terms: The cohort included three men and two women between 18 and 49 years of age. For each donor, three plates each were used for CD4 naive and CD4 memory, two plates were used for CD8 naive, and one plate was used for CD8 memory. To estimate repertoire size and how much clonotype sharing occurs between individuals, the study deeply sequenced the blood TCR repertoires of about five healthy adults. To increase sequencing depth and limit assay-specific biases, TCR repertoire library preparation and sequencing were carried out by different laboratories using diverse techniques. Each donor's leukapheresis produced roughly between roughly 0.85 and 9.5 billion PBMCs.

The donors were healthy, HIV-negative adults with no recently reported acute infections or vaccinations. All donors were Caucasian adults living in Nashville, Tennessee, USA. Magnetic negative selection was used to enrich CD4+ T cells, after which naive cells were positively selected on CD45RA and the negative fraction became the memory subset. After blood collection by leukapheresis, PBMCs were isolated using Ficoll-Histopaque density gradient centrifugation and then cryopreserved in the vapor phase of liquid nitrogen. Purity and quantity of every magnetically sorted T cell population were checked by analytical flow cytometry. Each sorted fraction had its genomic DNA isolated and then quantified by UV absorbance on a Nanodrop 2000c. In the case of this clone: Its antigen specificity is not known. Nothing much larger sits one base from this clone, and base qualities are not available.

Findings and caveats that apply to the study as a whole: Even with the large sequencing depth, rarefaction of the sorted-subset datasets indicated that sequencing was incomplete. Naive subsets generally had larger estimated clonotype richness than memory subsets. About 4.5% of naive CD4, 3.5% of naive CD8, 2.3% of memory CD4, and 0.4% of memory CD8 clonotypes were shared across several donors. Compared with non-shared clonotypes, clonotypes shared by all four sorted-subset donors had higher generation probabilities. Because the study included only a small number of donors, the genetic and exposure-history diversity represented was limited. Sampling was limited to blood, and TCR repertoires in tissue likely differ from TCR repertoires in blood. Pairwise subsampling led to the expectation that sequencing depth would affect the degree of clonotype sharing among donors.

Using the deep immunoSEQ assay, TCR CDR3 regions were amplified from genomic DNA by multiplex PCR. Genomic DNA extracted from each cell subset was distributed evenly over all wells of several immunoSEQ 96-well plates, and each plate served as one replicate. For sorted subsets, roughly 200 ng of genomic DNA, equivalent to 25,000 to 35,000 T cell genomes, went into each replicate PCR. Purified libraries were measured with a Qubit 3.0 fluorometer, size-checked on a Bioanalyzer 2100, and measured again with the KAPA Library Quantification kit. Every immunoSEQ 96-well plate was sequenced on a separate single-read 150-cycle Illumina NextSeq 550 flow cell. The authors' pipeline ran thus. Because the immunoSEQ output held only junctional sequences and lacked quality scores, the filtering could not match the filtering applied to full-length reads. To assign V/J genes and CDR3, sequences were annotated using PyIR, a Python wrapper for IgBLAST v1.9, with IMGT germline references. Reads were filtered out if the reads had weak V/J assignments (E-value above 1e-6), no CDR3, stop codons, out-of-frame junctions, or ambiguous translated residues. V3J clonotypes were defined as sequences sharing an identical inferred V gene, J gene, and CDR3 amino acid sequence. To compute the percentage overlap between repertoires, the number of shared unique clonotypes was divided by the size of the smaller repertoire. RTK rarefaction, the Chao1 estimator, and Recon v2.1 estimates of unobserved clonotypes were used to assess repertoire richness. For all TCRbeta clonotypes obtained by the gDNA method from several donors, generation probabilities were computed with OLGA. TCRdb's version of the immuneACCESS table is confined to in-frame rearrangements and falls short of the full clone set. An unresolved V gene accounts for under half of the shortfall where checked; the remainder is of unknown origin. V and J calls plus clone size are reproduced from that table; the DNA served to infer D and trimming. In all, the sample holds approximately 2.5 million clones, and 93% of those were seen once. The ten largest clones take up about 0.34% of the sample.

V lost 4 bases and J lost 5 bases, and the count of bases not matched to a germline gene is 8. Based on the germline V gene, the CDR1 and CDR2 sequences are SGHRS and YFSETQ. Reading from cysteine to phenylalanine, the CDR3 counts 15 amino acids. Just the 45-base CDR3 DNA is kept, in frame starting at base 1. The chain couples TRBV5-1 to TRBJ1-1; a stretch of 10 junction bases matches TRBD1. Material: naive CD4+ T cells from PBMCs. The sample's cell subset or site label is to be understood as: CD45RA+ positively selected. This TCR derives from a man between 18 and 29 years old in good health. Some clones in this sample may be carry-over from other donors' samples. At the DNA level, the sequence is TGCGCCAGCAGCGCGGTGGGACAGGGGTTGACTGAAGCTTTCTTT. Its protein product is CASSAVGQGLTEAFF.